This T cell receptor beta chain was observed in a study of liver allograft versus peripheral blood T cells. Study overall: A comparison was made between T cell receptor repertoires in transplanted livers and those in recipients' peripheral blood.

General observations from the study: Liver allograft and peripheral blood T cell receptor repertoires reportedly differed.

Germline V gives CDR1 MNHEY, CDR2 SVGAGI. V was pared by 6 bases and J by 5 bases, with 13 bases between. This CDR3 has 13 residues. TCRdb reprocessed the reads via MiXCR and lists one record per CDR3 protein. Here the sample spans about 3,500 distinct CDR3 sequences, roughly 15% being singletons. Concerning this clonotype: Its cognate antigen is unknown.

V usage is TRBV6-5 and J usage is TRBJ2-5, with D perhaps TRBD2 (5 bases). This sequence was found in a human patient who had a liver transplant. Among the T cells, some may be from the graft donor. In DNA, the CDR3 is TGTGCCAGCAGCCTCCGGGATATGGAGACCCAGTACTTC. It yields the protein CASSLRDMETQYF.